The entry below gives a single T cell receptor beta chain sequence along with its context. Its antigen remains unidentified. Using its own MiXCR run on the reads, TCRdb lists one record per CDR3 protein. The sample has under 90,000 distinct CDR3 sequences; about 44% are singletons. This entry comes from a study of T cell repertoires in cytomegalovirus infection. As for the study in general: Both recently identified HLA-C-restricted and well-studied HLA-B-restricted CMV epitopes were used in the study. Indications came from public TCR beta signatures; they pointed to CMV infection and to a matching HLA type. The study's findings and limits: The ex vivo response showed dominance by HLA-C-restricted CMV-specific TCR beta clonotypes.

Specimen: CD8+ T cells from cultured PBMCs, collected from culture after CMV antigen stimulation. The source is a human donor in good health (CMV status not recorded). Some clones in this sample may be carry-over from other donors' samples.

The CDR3 DNA follows: TGTGCCAGCAGCCCGAACAGGGACCCCTCGGACGGTGGCTACACCTTC. Translation: CASSPNRDPSDGGYTF. The V gene is TRBV7-8, the J gene TRBJ1-2; maybe TRBD1 (6 bases). The CDR3 has 16 amino acids. Germline-derived CDR1 and CDR2 are SGHVS and FQNEAQ. V lost 5 bases to trimming and J lost 7 bases, with 23 bases between them. Full variable domain (remainder filled in from reference TRBV7-8 and TRBJ1-2): GAGVSQSPRYKVAKRGQDVALRCDPISGHVSLFWYQQALGQGPEFLTYFQNEAQLDKSGLPSDRFFAERPEGSVSTLKIQRTQQEDSAVYLCASSPNRDPSDGGYTFGSGTRLTVV.